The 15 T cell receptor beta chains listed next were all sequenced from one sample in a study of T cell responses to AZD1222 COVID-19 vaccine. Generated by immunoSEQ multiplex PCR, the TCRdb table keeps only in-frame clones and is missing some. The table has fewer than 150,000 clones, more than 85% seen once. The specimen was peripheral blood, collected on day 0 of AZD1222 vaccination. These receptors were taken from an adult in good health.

The CDR3 spells CASRARRGTDTQYF. The CDR3 bases are TGTGCCAGCAGAGCTCGGAGGGGGACAGATACGCAGTATTTT. The chain is built from TRBV6-5 and TRBJ2-3; D possibly uses TRBD1 or TRBD2 (6 bases each). This CDR3 has 14 amino acids. The ends were cut back, 6 bases at V and 3 bases at J, with 13 bases in the middle. The germline V gene encodes CDR1 MNHEY and CDR2 SVGAGI.

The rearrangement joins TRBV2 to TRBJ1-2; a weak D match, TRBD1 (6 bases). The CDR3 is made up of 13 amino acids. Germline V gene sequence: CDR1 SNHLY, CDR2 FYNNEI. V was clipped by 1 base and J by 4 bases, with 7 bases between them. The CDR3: CASSEGGAYGYTF. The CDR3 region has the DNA TGTGCCAGCAGTGAAGGGGGGGCCTATGGCTACACCTTC.

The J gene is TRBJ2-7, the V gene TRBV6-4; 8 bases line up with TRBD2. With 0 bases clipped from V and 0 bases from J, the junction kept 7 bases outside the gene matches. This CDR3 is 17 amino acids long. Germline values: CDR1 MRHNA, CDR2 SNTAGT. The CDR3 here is CASSDSGGSGNSYEQYF. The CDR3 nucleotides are TGTGCCAGCAGTGACTCCGGGGGTAGCGGGAACTCCTACGAGCAGTACTTC.

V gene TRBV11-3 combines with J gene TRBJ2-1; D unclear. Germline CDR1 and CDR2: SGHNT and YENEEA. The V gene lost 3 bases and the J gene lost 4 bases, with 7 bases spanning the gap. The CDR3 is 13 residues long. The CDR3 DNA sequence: TGTGCCAGCAGCTTTTCAAATTACAATGAGCAGTTCTTC. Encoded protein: CASSFSNYNEQFF.

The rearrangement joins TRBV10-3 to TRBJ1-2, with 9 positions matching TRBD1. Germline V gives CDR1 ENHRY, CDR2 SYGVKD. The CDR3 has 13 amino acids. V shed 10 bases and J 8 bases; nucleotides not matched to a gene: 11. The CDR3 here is CATSPTGGLGYTF. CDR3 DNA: TGTGCCACCTCCCCCACAGGGGGCCTAGGCTACACCTTC.

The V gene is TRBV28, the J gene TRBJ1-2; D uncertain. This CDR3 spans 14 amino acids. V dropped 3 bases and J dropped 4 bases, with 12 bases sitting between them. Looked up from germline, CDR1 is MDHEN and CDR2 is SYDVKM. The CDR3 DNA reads TGTGCCAGCAGTTTCGGGCCGAGCGGCTATGGCTACACCTTC. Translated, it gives CASSFGPSGYGYTF.

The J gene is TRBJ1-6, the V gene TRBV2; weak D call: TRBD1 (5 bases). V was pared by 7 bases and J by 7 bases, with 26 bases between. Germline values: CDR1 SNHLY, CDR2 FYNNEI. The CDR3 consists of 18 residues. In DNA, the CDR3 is TGTGCCAGCACCCCGAACCCCTTGTTGGGGGATGGGAATTCACCCCTCCACTTT. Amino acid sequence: CASTPNPLLGDGNSPLHF.

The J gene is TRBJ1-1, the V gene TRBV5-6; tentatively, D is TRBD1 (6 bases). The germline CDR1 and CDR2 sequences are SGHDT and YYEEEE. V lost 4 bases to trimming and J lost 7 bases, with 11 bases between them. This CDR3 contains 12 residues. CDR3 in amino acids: CASSTGPFEAFF. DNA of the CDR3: TGTGCCAGCAGCACAGGGCCCTTTGAAGCTTTCTTT. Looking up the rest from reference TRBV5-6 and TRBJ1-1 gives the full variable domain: DAGVTQSPTHLIKTRGQQVTLRCSPKSGHDTVSWYQQALGQGPQFIFQYYEEEERQRGNFPDRFSGHQFPNYSSELNVNALLLGDSALYLCASSTGPFEAFFGQGTRLTVV.

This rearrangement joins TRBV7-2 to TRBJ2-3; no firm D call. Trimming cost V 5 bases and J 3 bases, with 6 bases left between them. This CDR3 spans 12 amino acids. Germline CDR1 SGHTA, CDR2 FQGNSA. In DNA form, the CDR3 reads TGTGCCAGCAGCGGCGTTACAGATACGCAGTATTTT. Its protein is CASSGVTDTQYF.

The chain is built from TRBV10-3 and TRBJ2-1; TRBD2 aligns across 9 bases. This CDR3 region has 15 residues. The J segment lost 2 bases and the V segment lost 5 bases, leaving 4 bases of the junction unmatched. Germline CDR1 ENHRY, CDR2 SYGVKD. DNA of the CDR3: TGTGCCATCAGTTCCCTAGCGGGACCCTACAATGAGCAGTTCTTC. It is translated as CAISSLAGPYNEQFF.

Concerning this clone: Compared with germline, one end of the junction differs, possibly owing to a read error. The CDR3 loop is CASSPGMAVFSF. The CDR3 DNA reads as TGTGCCAGCAGCCCTGGAATGGCAGTTTTTTCTTTC. The V gene is TRBV7-2, the J gene TRBJ2-7, with D uncertain. This CDR3 comprises 12 residues. The germline CDR1 and CDR2 sequences are SGHTA and FQGNSA.

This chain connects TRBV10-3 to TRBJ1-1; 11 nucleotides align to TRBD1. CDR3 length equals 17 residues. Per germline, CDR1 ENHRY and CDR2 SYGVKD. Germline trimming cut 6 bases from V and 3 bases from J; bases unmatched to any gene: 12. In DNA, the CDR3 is TGTGCCATCAGCCCGTCGACGGGGACAGGGGGTCACACTGAAGCTTTCTTT. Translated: CAISPSTGTGGHTEAFF.

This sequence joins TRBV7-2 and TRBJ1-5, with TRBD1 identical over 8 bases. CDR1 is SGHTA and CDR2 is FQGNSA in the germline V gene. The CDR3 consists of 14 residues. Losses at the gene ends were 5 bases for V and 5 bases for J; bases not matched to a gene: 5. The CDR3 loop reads CASSPRQGYQPQHF. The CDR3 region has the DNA TGTGCCAGCAGCCCCCGACAGGGGTATCAGCCCCAGCATTTT.

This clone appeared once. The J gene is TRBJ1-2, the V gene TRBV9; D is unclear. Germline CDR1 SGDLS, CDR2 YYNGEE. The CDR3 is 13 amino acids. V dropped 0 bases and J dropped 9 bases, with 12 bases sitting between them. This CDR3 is CASSVEAGVRYTF. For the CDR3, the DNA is TGTGCCAGCAGCGTAGAGGCAGGCGTACGCTACACCTTC.

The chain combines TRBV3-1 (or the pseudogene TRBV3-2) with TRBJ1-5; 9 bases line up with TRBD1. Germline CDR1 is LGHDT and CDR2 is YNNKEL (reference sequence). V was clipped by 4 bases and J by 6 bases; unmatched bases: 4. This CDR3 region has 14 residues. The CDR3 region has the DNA TGTGCCAGCAGCCCTACAGGGGGCGGTCAGCCCCAGCATTTT. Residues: CASSPTGGGQPQHF.